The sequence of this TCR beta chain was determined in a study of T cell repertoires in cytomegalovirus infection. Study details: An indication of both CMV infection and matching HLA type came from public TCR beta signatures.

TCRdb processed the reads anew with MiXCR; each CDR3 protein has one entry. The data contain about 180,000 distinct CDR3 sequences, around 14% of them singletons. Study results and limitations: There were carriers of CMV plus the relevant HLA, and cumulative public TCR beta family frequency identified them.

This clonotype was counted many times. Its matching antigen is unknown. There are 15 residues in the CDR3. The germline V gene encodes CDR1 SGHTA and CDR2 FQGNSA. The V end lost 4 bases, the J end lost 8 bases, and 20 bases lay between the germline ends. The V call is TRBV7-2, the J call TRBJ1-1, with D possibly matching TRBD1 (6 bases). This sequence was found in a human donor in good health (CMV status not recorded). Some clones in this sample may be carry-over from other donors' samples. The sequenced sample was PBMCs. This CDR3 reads CASSSTDRRTLEAFF. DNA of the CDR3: TGTGCCAGCAGCTCCACCGACAGGAGGACTCTCGAAGCTTTCTTT.